This record covers a single TCR beta chain. This sample was included in a study of technical replicates of blood from several donors. Method: immunoSEQ multiplex PCR; TCRdb's copy keeps in-frame clones and lacks some. The data contain 87,000 or so clones, 92% of them singletons. Sequences were obtained from T cells isolated from PBMCs. The receptor was isolated from a human donor in good health.

CDR3 sequence: CASSAGQGGPSYGYTF. The CDR3 bases are TGTGCCAGCAGTGCTGGACAGGGAGGTCCTTCATATGGCTACACCTTC. This sequence joins TRBV6-6 and TRBJ1-2; 8 bases align to TRBD1. CDR3 length equals 16 residues. The V gene end was trimmed by 5 bases and the J gene end by 5 bases; junction bases not matched to a gene: 13. Germline CDR1 MNHNY, CDR2 SVGAGI (reference sequence).